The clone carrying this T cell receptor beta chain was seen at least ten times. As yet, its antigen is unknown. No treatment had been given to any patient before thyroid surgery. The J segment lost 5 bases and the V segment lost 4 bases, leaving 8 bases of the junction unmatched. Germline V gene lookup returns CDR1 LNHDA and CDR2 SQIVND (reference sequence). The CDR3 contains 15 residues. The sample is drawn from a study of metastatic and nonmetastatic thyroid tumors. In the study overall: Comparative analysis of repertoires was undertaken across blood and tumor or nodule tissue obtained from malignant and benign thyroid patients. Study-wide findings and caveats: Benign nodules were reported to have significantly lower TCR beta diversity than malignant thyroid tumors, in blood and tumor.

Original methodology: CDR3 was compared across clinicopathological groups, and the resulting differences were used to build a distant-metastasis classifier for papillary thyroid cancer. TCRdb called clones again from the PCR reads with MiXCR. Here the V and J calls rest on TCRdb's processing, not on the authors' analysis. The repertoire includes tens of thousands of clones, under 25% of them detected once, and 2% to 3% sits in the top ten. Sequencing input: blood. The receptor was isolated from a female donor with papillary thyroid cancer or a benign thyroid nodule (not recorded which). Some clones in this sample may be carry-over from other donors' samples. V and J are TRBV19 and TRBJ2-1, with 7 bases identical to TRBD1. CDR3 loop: CASSTRQGNDNEQFF. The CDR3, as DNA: TGTGCCAGTAGTACGCGACAGGGCAACGACAATGAGCAGTTCTTC. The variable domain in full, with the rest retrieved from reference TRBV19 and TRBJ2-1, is DGGITQSPKYLFRKEGQNVTLSCEQNLNHDAMYWYRQDPGQGLRLIYYSQIVNDFQKGDIAEGYSVSREKKESFPLTVTSAQKNPTAFYLCASSTRQGNDNEQFFGPGTRLTVL.